This TCR beta chain appears in the sequencing data of a study of T cell responses to AZD1222 COVID-19 vaccine. Study-level points and caveats: Donors were largely white British and mainly female; clonal diversity was possibly underestimated. None of the repertoires were sampled until the peak T cell response had passed. Spike-wide coverage was observed for vaccine-associated CD4 TCRs, with dominant responses at 160-218 and 743-854. Nearly half of spike-specific TCRs reportedly go after variant regions that carry no mutations.

A remark on this clone: Its antigen remains unidentified.

Sequencing was performed with immunoSEQ multiplex PCR; in TCRdb, only in-frame clones are kept and a portion is missing. Of some 150,000 clones in the sample, roughly 85% were seen once. The TCR comes from an adult who received the MenACWY meningococcal vaccine as a control. The sequencing here drew on peripheral blood, taken 28 days after the second dose of the MenACWY control vaccine.

The CDR3 is CASSLRTGAGEKLFF. The CDR3 DNA reads as TGTGCCAGCAGCCTCCGGACAGGGGCCGGTGAAAAACTGTTTTTT. The chain carries TRBV5-6 and TRBJ1-4; 9 bases map to TRBD1. V shed 4 bases and J 7 bases; nucleotides not matched to a gene: 8. This CDR3 comprises 15 residues. The germline V gene has CDR1 SGHDT and CDR2 YYEEEE.